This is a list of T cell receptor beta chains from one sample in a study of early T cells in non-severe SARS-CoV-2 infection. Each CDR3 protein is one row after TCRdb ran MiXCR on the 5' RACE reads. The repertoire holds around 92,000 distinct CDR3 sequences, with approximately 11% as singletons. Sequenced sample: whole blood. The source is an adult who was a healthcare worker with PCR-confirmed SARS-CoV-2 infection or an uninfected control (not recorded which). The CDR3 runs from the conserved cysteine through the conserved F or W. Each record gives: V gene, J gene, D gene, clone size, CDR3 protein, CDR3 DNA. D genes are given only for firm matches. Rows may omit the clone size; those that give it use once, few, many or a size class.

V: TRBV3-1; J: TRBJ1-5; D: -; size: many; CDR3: CASSQRAVNQPQHF; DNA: TGTGCCAGCAGCCAGAGGGCAGTCAATCAGCCCCAGCATTTT
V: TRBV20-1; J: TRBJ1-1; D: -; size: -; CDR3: CSARAGLNTEAFF; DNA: TGCAGTGCTAGAGCAGGGCTGAACACTGAAGCTTTCTTT
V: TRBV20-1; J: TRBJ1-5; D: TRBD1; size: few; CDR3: CSARLIGQGAQPQHF; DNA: TGCAGTGCTAGATTAATAGGACAGGGGGCTCAGCCCCAGCATTTT
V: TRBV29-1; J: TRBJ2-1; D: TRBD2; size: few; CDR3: CSVETSGGARSYNEQFF; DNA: TGCAGCGTTGAGACTAGCGGGGGGGCCCGCTCCTACAATGAGCAGTTCTTC
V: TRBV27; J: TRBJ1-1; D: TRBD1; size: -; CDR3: CASSLMGQLNTEAFF; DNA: TGTGCCAGCAGTTTAATGGGACAGTTGAACACTGAAGCTTTCTTT
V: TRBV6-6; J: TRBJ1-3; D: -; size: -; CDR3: CASSSNPEVFGNTIYF; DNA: TGTGCCAGCAGTTCGAACCCAGAGGTTTTTGGAAACACCATATATTTT
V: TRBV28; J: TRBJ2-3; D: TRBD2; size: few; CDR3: CASSLGLAGYTDTQYF; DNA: TGTGCCAGCAGTTTAGGCCTAGCGGGGTACACAGATACGCAGTATTTT
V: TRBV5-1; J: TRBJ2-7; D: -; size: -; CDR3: CASSLSGSSLSEQYF; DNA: TGCGCCAGCAGCTTGTCCGGGAGTTCATTGAGCGAGCAGTACTTC
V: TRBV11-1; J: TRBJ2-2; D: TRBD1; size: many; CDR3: CASHHRDRGLSGELFF; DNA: TGTGCCTCCCATCACCGGGACAGGGGGCTCTCCGGGGAGCTGTTTTTT
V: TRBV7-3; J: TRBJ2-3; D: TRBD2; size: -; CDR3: CASSPLGGRALTDTQYF; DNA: TGTGCCAGCAGCCCCCTGGGGGGGAGGGCCCTCACAGATACGCAGTATTTT
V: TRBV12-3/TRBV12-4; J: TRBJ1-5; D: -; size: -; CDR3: CASSFSGQPQHF; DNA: TGTGCCAGCAGTTTTTCGGGTCAGCCCCAGCATTTT
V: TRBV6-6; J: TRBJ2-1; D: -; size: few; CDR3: CASLAPSGGNEQFF; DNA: TGTGCCAGCCTTGCCCCCAGTGGGGGCAATGAGCAGTTCTTC
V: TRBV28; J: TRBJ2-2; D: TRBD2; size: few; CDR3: CASSKGASGMNTGELFF; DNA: TGTGCCAGCAGCAAAGGGGCTAGCGGGATGAACACCGGGGAGCTGTTTTTT
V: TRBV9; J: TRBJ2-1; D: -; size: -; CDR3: CASSVSSIPDEQFF; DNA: TGTGCCAGCAGCGTAAGTTCCATTCCCGATGAGCAGTTCTTC
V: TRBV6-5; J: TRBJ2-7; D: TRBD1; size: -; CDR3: CASSSPGGSSYEQYF; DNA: TGTGCCAGCAGTTCTCCAGGGGGAAGCTCCTACGAGCAGTACTTC